What follows describes a single T cell receptor (beta chain). The data originate from a study of blood T cell repertoires in COVID-19. Study details: Donors in the United States, Italy and Spain gave samples during acute or convalescent COVID-19. In each case, the material was cDNA or gDNA derived from T cells, B-cell-depleted T cells, or PBMCs.

Original processing methods: Estimation of nucleated cell counts relied on the amplification of reference gene primers. Repertoires were generated with immunoSEQ multiplex PCR, while TCRdb's copy carries only in-frame clones and drops some. V and J calls and clone size come straight from that table; D and trimming were deduced from the DNA. The table records tens of thousands of clones, around four fifths of them present only once. Input material: peripheral blood. The TCR sequence derives from a human donor in a cohort sampled during active COVID-19.

The CDR3, as DNA: TGCGCCAGCAGGACCGGGACAGGGGGACATGAGCAGTTCTTC. Its protein is CASRTGTGGHEQFF. The gene calls are TRBV5-1 and TRBJ2-1; TRBD1 aligns across 11 bases. The J segment lost 8 bases and the V segment lost 5 bases, leaving 6 bases of the junction unmatched. Germline assignment: CDR1 SGHRS and CDR2 YFSETQ. The CDR3 is 14 amino acids.